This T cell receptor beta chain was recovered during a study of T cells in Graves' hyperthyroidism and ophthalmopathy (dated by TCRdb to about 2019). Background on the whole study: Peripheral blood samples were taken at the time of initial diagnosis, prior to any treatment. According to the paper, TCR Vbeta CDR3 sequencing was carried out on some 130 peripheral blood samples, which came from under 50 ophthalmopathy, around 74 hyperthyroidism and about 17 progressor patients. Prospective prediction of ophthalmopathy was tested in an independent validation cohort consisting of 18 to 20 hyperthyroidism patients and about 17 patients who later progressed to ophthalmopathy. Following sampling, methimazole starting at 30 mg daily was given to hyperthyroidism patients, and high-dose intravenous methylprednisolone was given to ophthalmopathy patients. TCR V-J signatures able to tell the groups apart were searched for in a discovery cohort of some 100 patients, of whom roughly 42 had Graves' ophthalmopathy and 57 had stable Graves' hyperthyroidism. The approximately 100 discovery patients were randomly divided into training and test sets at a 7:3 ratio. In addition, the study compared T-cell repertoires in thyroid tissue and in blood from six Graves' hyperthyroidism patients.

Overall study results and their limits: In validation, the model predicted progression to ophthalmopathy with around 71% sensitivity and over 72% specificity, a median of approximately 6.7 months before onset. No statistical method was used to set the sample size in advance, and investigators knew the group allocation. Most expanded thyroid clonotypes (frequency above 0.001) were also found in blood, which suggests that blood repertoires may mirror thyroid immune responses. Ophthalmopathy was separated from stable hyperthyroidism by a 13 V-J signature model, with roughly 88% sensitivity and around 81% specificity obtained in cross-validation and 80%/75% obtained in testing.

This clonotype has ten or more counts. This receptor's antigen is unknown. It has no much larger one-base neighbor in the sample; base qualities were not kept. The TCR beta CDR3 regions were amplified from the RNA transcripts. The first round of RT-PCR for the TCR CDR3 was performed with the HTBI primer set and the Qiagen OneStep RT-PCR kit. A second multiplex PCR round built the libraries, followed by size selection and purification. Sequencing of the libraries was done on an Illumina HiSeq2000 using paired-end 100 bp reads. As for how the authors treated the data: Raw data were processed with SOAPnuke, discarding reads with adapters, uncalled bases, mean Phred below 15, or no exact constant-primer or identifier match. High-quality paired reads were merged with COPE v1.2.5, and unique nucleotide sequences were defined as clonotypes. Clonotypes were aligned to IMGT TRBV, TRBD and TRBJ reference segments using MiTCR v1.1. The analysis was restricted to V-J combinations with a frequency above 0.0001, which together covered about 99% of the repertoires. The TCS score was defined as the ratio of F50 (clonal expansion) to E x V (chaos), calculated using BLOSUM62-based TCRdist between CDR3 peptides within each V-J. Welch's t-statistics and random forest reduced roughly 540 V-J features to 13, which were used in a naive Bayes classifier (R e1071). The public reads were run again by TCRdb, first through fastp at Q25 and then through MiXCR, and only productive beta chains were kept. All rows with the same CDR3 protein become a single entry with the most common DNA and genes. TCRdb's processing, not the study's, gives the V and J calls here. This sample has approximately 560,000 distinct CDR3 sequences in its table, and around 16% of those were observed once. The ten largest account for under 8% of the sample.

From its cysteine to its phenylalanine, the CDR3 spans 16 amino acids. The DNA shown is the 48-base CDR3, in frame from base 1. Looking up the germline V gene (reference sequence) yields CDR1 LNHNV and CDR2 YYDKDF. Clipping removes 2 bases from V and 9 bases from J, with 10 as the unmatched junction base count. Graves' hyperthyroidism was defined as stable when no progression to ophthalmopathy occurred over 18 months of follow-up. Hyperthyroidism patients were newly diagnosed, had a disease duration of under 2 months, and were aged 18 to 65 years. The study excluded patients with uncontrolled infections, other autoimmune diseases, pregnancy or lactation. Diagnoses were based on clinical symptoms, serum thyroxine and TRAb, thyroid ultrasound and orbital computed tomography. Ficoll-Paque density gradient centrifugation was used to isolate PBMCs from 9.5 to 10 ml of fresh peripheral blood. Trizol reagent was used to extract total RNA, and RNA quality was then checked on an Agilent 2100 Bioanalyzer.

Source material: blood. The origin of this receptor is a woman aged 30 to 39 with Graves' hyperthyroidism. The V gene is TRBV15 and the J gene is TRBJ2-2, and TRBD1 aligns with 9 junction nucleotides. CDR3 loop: CATSRHGTGSSRELFF. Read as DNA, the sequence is TGTGCCACCAGCAGACATGGGACAGGGAGCAGCCGGGAGCTGTTTTTT. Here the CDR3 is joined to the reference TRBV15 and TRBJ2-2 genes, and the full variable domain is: DAMVIQNPRYQVTQFGKPVTLSCSQTLNHNVMYWYQQKSSQAPKLLFHYYDKDFNNEADTPDNFQSRRPNTSFCFLDIRSPGLGDTAMYLCATSRHGTGSSRELFFGEGSRLTVL.